This T cell receptor (beta chain) was captured by sequencing in a study of T cell repertoires in cytomegalovirus infection. In the study overall: Matching HLA type and CMV infection were both indicated by public TCR beta signatures. Study-wide results and caveats: People with CMV and the relevant HLA were identified by cumulative public TCR beta family frequency. It was HLA-C-restricted CMV-specific TCR beta clonotypes that dominated the response ex vivo.

With regard to this clonotype: The antigen remains unidentified.

TCRdb independently ran MiXCR on the reads; one entry per CDR3 protein. The data show some 350,000 distinct CDR3 sequences, less than 20% seen once. CDR3 length equals 12 residues. The V gene lost 7 bases and the J gene lost 3 bases, with 9 bases spanning the gap. Looked up from germline, CDR1 is SNHLY and CDR2 is FYNNEI. The sequencing sample was made of PBMCs. This receptor was identified in a human donor in good health (CMV status not recorded). Some clones in this sample may be carry-over from other donors' samples. V usage is TRBV2 and J usage is TRBJ1-1, with unresolved D. The CDR3 reads CASKARDTEAFF. DNA for the CDR3: TGTGCCAGCAAGGCGAGGGACACTGAAGCTTTCTTT. The whole variable domain, filled in from reference TRBV2 and TRBJ1-1, reads EPEVTQTPSHQVTQMGQEVILRCVPISNHLYFYWYRQILGQKVEFLVSFYNNEISEKSEIFDDQFSVERPDGSNFTLKIRSTKLEDSAMYFCASKARDTEAFFGQGTRLTVV.